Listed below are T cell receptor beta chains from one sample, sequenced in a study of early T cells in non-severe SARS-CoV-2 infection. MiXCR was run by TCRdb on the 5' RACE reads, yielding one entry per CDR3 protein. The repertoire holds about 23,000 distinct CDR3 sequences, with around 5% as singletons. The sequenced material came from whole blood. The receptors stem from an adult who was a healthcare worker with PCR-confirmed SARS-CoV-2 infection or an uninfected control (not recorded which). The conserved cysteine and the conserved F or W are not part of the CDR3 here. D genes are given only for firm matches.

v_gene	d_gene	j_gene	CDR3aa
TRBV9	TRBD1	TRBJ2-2	ASSATGTASGTGELF
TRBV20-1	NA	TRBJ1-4	SAIRVTNEKLF
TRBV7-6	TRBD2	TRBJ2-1	ASSRGAGAVGNELF
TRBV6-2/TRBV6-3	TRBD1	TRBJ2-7	ASSEGQGSDEQY
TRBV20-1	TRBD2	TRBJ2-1	SAEGRGLGSLGEQF
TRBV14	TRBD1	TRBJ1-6	ASSAQTGLGNSPLH
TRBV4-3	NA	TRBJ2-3	ASSHTDTQY
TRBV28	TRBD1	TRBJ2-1	ASSLGGQINEQF
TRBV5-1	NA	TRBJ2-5	ASSVPRSVEETQY
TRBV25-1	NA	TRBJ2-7	ASSEWRGRTYEQY
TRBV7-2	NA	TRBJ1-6	ASSLGQGGSPLH
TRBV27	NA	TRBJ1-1	ASSPRPQGNTEAF
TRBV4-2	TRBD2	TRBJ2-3	ASSQGRGLAGDTDTQY
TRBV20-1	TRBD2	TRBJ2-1	SASLGVAGRFEQF
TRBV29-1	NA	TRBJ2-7	SVVQDSYEQY
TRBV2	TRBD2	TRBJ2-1	ASRVSGGAYNEQF
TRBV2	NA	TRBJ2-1	ASSVGGTYNEQF
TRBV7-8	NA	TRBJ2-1	ASSLGSSYNEQF
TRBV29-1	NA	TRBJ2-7	SVGQAAYEQY
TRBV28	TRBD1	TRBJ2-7	ASSSDRGSTYEQY
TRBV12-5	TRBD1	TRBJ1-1	ASGWGQGPSGGGTEAF
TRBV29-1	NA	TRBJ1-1	SAGQSTYTEAF
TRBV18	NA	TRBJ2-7	ASSPPSRLYEQY
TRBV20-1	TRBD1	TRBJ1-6	SAREAGTGDSYNSPLH
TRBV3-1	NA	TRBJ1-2	ASAPGLNYGYT
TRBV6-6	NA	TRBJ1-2	ASSPQRNYGYT
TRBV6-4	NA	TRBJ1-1	ASSEEYVANTEAF
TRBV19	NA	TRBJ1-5	ASSWEGGQPQH
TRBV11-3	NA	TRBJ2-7	ASSSISGHSSAHEQY
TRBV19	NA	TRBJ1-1	ASNLPARETEAF
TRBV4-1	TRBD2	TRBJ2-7	ASSQKGTSGETYEQY
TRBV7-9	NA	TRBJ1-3	ASSIRNQYSGNTIY
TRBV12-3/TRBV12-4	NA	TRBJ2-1	ASSSQTAYNEQF
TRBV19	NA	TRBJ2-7	ASRSLYEQY
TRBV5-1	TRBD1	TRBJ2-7	ASSLGGQGVYEQY
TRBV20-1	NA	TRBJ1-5	SAGYYSNQPQH
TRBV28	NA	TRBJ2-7	ASSWTAERYEQY
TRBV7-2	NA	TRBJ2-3	ASSPTPHTQY
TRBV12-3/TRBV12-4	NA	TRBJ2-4	ASSLVRATVKNIQY
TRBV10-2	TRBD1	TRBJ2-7	ASSRDRGPYEQY
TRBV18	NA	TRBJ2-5	ASSPEAFKETQY
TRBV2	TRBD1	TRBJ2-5	ASTGQALLGETQY
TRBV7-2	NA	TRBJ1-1	ASMRIGSRVAF
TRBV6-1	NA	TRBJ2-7	ASNRVSRGEQY
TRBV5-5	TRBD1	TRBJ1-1	ASSLSIGQGSTEAF
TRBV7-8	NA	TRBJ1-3	ASSSPDRITIY
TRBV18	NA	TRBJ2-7	ASSPPSSYEQY
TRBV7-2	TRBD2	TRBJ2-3	ASSLIRGGVDTQY
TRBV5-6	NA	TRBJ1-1	ASSYPTENTEAF
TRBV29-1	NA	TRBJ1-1	SVGEGNTEAF
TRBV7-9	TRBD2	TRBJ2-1	ASSPPSGGASSYNEQF
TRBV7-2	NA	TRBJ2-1	ASSLVGASYNEQF
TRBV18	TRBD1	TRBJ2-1	ASSPGTVQYNEQF
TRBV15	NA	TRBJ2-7	ATSRDRAAYEQY
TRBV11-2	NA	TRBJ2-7	ASSLVEGYEQY
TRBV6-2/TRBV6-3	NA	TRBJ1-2	ASSLAGGYT
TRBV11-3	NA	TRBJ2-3	ASSLGLATDTQY
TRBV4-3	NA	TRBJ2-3	ASSQGVGRGAPDTQY
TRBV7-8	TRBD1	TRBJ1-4	ASTVNSGTGGEKLF